This T cell receptor beta chain comes out of a study of type 1 and type 2 diabetes patients. Concerning this clonotype: This sequence may be a read error, since a much larger clone differs from it by one base.

Amplification started from genomic DNA. Multiplex PCR with 30 forward and 13 reverse primers amplified the TCR beta CDR3. TCRdb called the multiplex PCR reads again in MiXCR, with one record for every CDR3 protein. The data hold 250,000 to 300,000 distinct CDR3 sequences, with around 47% observed a single time. This TCR was sampled from a man between 18 and 29 years old with type 2 diabetes. Specimen: peripheral blood mononuclear cells (PBMCs).

In DNA form, the CDR3 reads TGCGCCAGCAGCCAAGAGAACGGGGTGTCAGCTCCCCAAGAGACCCAGTACTTC. This encodes CASSQENGVSAPQETQYF. The V and J genes are TRBV4-1 and TRBJ2-5; weak D call: TRBD2 (5 bases). Germline CDR1 MGHRA, CDR2 YSYEKL. This CDR3 has 18 amino acids. V lost 0 bases, J lost 1 base, and 18 bases lay in between.